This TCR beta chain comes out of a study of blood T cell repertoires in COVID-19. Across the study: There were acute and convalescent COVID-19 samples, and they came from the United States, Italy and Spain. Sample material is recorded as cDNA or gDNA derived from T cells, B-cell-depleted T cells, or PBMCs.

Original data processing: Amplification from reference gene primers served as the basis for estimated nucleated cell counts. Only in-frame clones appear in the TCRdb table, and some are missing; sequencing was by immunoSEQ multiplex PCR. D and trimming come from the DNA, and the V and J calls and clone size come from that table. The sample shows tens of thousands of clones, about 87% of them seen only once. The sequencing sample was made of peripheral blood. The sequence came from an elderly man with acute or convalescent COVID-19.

As DNA, the CDR3 is TGTGCCAGCAGTCTTCAGGCGCTATCAAACTATGGCTACACCTTC. Residues: CASSLQALSNYGYTF. The chain carries TRBV28 and TRBJ1-2; no firm D call. Per germline, CDR1 MDHEN and CDR2 SYDVKM. CDR3 length: 15 residues. V dropped 5 bases and J dropped 2 bases, with 15 bases sitting between them.